This T cell receptor beta chain was captured in a study of shared clonotypes between healthy human individuals. About the study: The plates for each donor numbered three CD4 naive, three CD4 memory, two CD8 naive and one CD8 memory.

Here immunoSEQ multiplex PCR was the method, and the copy in TCRdb shows in-frame clones only, minus some. The sample holds 2.5 million or so clones, around 90% seen once. Into CD45RA+ naive and CD45RA-negative memory subsets, the CD4+ cells were split. From germline, CDR1 is SGHTA and CDR2 FQGNSA. The trim removed 5 bases at V and 7 bases at J, leaving 12 bases unmatched. The CDR3 is 15 amino acids. The clonotype was recovered from a man between 18 and 29 years old in good health. Input material: naive CD4+ T cells sorted from blood. Subset defined: CD45RA+ positively selected. The chain employs TRBV7-2 and TRBJ2-3; 7 bases agree with TRBD2. This CDR3 reads CASSRSWRELYTQYF. The CDR3 DNA follows: TGTGCCAGCAGCCGAAGTTGGCGGGAGCTCTATACGCAGTATTTT. Based on the CDR3 plus reference TRBV7-2 and TRBJ2-3, the full variable domain is GAGVSQSPSNKVTEKGKDVELRCDPISGHTALYWYRQSLGQGLEFLIYFQGNSAPDKSGLPSDRFSAERTGGSVSTLTIQRTQQEDSAVYLCASSRSWRELYTQYFGPGTRLTVL.